The TCR beta chain described here comes from a study of T cells in Graves' hyperthyroidism and ophthalmopathy (dated by TCRdb to about 2019). With respect to the entire study: Peripheral blood samples were taken at the time of initial diagnosis, prior to any treatment. After sampling, hyperthyroidism patients received methimazole starting at 30 mg daily, and ophthalmopathy patients received high-dose intravenous methylprednisolone. TCR Vbeta CDR3 sequencing of around 130 peripheral blood samples (approximately 44 ophthalmopathy, about 74 hyperthyroidism and roughly 17 progressor patients) is reported in the paper. Prospective prediction of ophthalmopathy was tested in an independent validation cohort consisting of roughly 19 hyperthyroidism patients and some 16 patients who later progressed to ophthalmopathy. Thyroid tissue and blood T-cell repertoires from several Graves' hyperthyroidism patients were also compared in the study. A discovery cohort of approximately 100 patients, approximately 45 with Graves' ophthalmopathy and about 58 with stable Graves' hyperthyroidism, was used to find distinguishing TCR V-J signatures. For training and testing, the 95 to 100 patients in the discovery cohort were randomly divided in a 7:3 ratio.

In the case of this clonotype: The clone's antigen remains unknown. Qualities for individual bases were not recorded, and no much larger clone is one base off.

V drops 2 bases and J drops 1 base, leaving 9 bases in between. The germline V gene supplies CDR1 SGDLS and CDR2 YYNGEE. The CDR3, from cysteine to phenylalanine, totals 15 residues. Here the CDR3 DNA is all that survives: 45 bases in frame from base 1. Overall study outcomes, separate from this receptor: Ophthalmopathy was separated from stable hyperthyroidism by a 13 V-J signature model, with approximately 85% sensitivity and approximately 81% specificity obtained in cross-validation and 80%/75% obtained in testing. Most expanded thyroid clonotypes (frequency above 0.001) were also found in blood, which suggests that blood repertoires may mirror thyroid immune responses. No statistical method was used to set the sample size in advance, and investigators knew the group allocation. During validation, the model predicted progression to ophthalmopathy a median of around 7 months ahead of onset, with approximately 70% sensitivity and about 75% specificity.

A patient counted as having stable Graves' hyperthyroidism if no progression to ophthalmopathy occurred over 18 months of follow-up. Hyperthyroidism patients were newly diagnosed, had a disease duration of under 2 months, and were aged 18 to 65 years. Any patient with an uncontrolled infection, another autoimmune disease, pregnancy or lactation was excluded. Clinical symptoms, serum thyroxine and TRAb, thyroid ultrasound, and orbital computed tomography formed the basis for the diagnoses. PBMCs were separated from roughly 10 ml of fresh peripheral blood using Ficoll-Paque density gradient centrifugation. Total RNA was extracted using Trizol reagent, and RNA quality was assessed on an Agilent 2100 Bioanalyzer. TCR beta CDR3 regions were amplified from RNA transcripts. The TCR CDR3 was subjected to a first round of RT-PCR using the HTBI primer set and the Qiagen OneStep RT-PCR kit. Libraries were constructed in a second round of multiplex PCR, after which size selection and purification were carried out. Paired-end sequencing of the libraries was performed with 100 bp reads on an Illumina HiSeq2000. The authors' analysis ran thus. Raw data were processed with SOAPnuke, discarding reads with adapters, uncalled bases, mean Phred below 15, or no exact constant-primer or identifier match. COPE v1.2.5 was used to merge high-quality paired reads, and clonotypes were defined as unique nucleotide sequences. MiTCR v1.1 was used to align the clonotypes against IMGT TRBV, TRBD and TRBJ reference segments. Analysis was restricted to V-J combinations with a frequency above 0.0001, which covered roughly 99% of repertoires. The TCS score was defined as the ratio of F50 (clonal expansion) to E x V (chaos), calculated using BLOSUM62-based TCRdist between CDR3 peptides within each V-J. Welch's t-statistics and random forest reduced roughly 500 V-J features to fewer than 15, which were used in a naive Bayes classifier (R e1071). TCRdb applied fastp at Q25 and MiXCR to the public reads, then kept only in-frame beta chains. Each CDR3 protein appears once, grouped with its most common genes and DNA. The V and J calls reflect TCRdb's pipeline rather than the authors' work. In all, the sample holds a few hundred thousand distinct CDR3 sequences, and approximately 15% of those were seen once. The ten largest account for less than 20% of the sample.

The V and J segments used are TRBV9 and TRBJ1-4; the D gene is perhaps TRBD1, on 5 matching bases. The sample was blood. The TCR comes from a young woman with Graves' hyperthyroidism. The CDR3 region reads CASSVDQGTNEKLFF. In nucleotide form, the sequence is TGTGCCAGCAGCGTGGATCAGGGAACTAATGAAAAACTGTTTTTT.